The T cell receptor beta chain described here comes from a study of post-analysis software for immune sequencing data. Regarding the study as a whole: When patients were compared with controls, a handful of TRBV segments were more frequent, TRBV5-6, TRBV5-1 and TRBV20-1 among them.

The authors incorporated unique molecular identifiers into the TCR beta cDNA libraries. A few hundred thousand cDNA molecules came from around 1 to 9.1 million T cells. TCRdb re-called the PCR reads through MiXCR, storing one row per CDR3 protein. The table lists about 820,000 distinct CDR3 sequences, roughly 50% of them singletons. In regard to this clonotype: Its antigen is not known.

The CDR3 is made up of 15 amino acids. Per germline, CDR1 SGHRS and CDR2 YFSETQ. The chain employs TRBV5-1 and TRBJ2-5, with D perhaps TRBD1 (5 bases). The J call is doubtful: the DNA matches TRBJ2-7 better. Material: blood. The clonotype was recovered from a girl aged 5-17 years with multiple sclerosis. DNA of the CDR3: TGCGCCAGCAGCTTGGCCGCCAGGGAAATCCACGAGCAGTACTTC. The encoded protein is CASSLAAREIHEQYF.